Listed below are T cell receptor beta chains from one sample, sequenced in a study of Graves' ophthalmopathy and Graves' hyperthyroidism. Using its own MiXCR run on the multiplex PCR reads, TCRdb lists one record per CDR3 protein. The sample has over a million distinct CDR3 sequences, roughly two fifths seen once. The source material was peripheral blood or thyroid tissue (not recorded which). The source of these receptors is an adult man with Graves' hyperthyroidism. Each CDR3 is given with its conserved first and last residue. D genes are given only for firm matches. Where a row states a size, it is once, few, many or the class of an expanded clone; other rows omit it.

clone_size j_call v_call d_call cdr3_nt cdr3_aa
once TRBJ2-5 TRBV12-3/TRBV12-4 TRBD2 TGTGCCAGCAGTTTAGAGAGGGAGGGAAGTCAAGAGACCCAGTACTTC CASSLEREGSQETQYF
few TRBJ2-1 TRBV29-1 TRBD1 TGCAGCGCTCCGGGACAGGGGTACAATGAGCAGTTCTTC CSAPGQGYNEQFF
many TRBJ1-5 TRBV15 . TGTGCCACCAGCAGAGATGGTTGGGGGGACCCTTTTAGCAATCAGCCCCAGCATTTT CATSRDGWGDPFSNQPQHF
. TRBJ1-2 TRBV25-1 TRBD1 TGTGCCAGCAGACCTCTCGGACAGGGCTTCGGGGGCTACACCTTC CASRPLGQGFGGYTF
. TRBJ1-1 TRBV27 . TGTGCCAGCAGTGCACAGAGACTGAACACTGAAGCTTTCTTT CASSAQRLNTEAFF
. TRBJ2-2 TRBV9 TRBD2 TGTGCCAGCAGCCCGACTAGCGGGGTAACCGGGGAGCTGTTTTTT CASSPTSGVTGELFF
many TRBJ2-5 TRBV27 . TGTGCCAGCAGTGTGAGAGCGGGTCAAGAGACCCAGTACTTC CASSVRAGQETQYF
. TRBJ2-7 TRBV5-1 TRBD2 TGCGCCAGCAGCGCGCAGACTAGCGGGGGGCTCACTGCCGAGCAGTACTTC CASSAQTSGGLTAEQYF
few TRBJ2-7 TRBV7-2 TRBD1 TGTGCCAGCAGCCCGGGACAGAGAGGCTCCTACGAGCAGTACTTC CASSPGQRGSYEQYF
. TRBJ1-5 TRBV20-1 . TGCAGTGCCGCGCAGGTTAGGCAGCCCCAGCATTTT CSAAQVRQPQHF
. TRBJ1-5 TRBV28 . TGTGCCAGCAGGCGGGGCCCCTTTCAGCCCCAGCATTTT CASRRGPFQPQHF
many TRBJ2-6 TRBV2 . TGTGCCAGCAGGCCGACAGACTCTGGGGCCAACGTCCTGACTTTC CASRPTDSGANVLTF
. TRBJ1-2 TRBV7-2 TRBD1 TGTGCCAGCAGGTCTGGGACAGGGGCCCAGGGAGCGGCAGGCTACACCTTC CASRSGTGAQGAAGYTF
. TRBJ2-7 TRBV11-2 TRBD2 TGTGCCAGGACTAGCGGGAGTTACGAGCAGTACTTC CARTSGSYEQYF
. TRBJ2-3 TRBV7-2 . TGTGCCAGCAGCTTTGGACCAGCGGCAGATACGCAGTATTTT CASSFGPAADTQYF
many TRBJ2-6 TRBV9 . TGTGCCAGCAGCGTGGGGGCAGCCTCTGGGGCCAACGTCCTGACTTTC CASSVGAASGANVLTF
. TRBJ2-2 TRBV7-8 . TGTGCCAGCAGCTTAAGTCGGAAAGGGGCGGCCGGGGAGCTGTTTTTT CASSLSRKGAAGELFF
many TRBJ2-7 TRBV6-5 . TGTGCCAGCAGTTACGGTGGAGAACTCGAGCAGTACTTC CASSYGGELEQYF
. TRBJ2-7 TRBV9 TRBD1 TGTGCCAGCAGCGAGGTACGGGACAGGGCGCCCTACGAGCAGTACTTC CASSEVRDRAPYEQYF
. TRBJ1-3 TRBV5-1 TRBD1 TGCGCCAGCAGCTTGGTTGCGACAGGGAATGCTGGAAACACCATATATTTT CASSLVATGNAGNTIYF
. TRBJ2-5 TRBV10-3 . TGTGCCATCAGCAGGGGCGCTGGGGAGACCCAGTACTTC CAISRGAGETQYF
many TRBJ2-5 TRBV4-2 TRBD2 TGTGCCAGCAGCCAAGGGGTAGCGGGAGAGACCCAGTACTTC CASSQGVAGETQYF